Sequencing of this TCR beta chain was carried out in a study of T-cell reconstitution after alpha-beta-depleted transplantation in children. This clonotype was observed many times. The antigen is unknown. Study-level points and caveats: Roughly two months post-transplant, alpha-beta T cells reportedly originated from several hundred graft clones that had expanded. A year had passed since transplant, and T-cell counts and diversity by then came mostly from newly produced T cells.

V shed 3 bases, J shed 4 bases, and the junction held 9 bases outside the gene matches. Germline lookup yields CDR1 SGHRS and CDR2 YFSETQ. CDR3 size: 15 residues. Researchers prepared the TCRbeta library using unique molecular identifiers, the study reports. TCRdb passed the PCR reads through MiXCR, listing each CDR3 protein once. Of fewer than 350,000 distinct CDR3 sequences in the sample, roughly 7.8% were seen once. Source: peripheral blood, taken 360 days after TCRalphabeta/CD19-depleted stem cell transplant. The chain uses TRBV5-1 and TRBJ2-7; TRBD1 matches 8 bases. The TCR was taken from a female patient between 2 and 15 years old who had a stem cell transplant for Fanconi anemia, so the T cells may come from the graft donor. The DNA of the CDR3 is TGCGCCAGCAGCTCGCTCGGGACAGGACCATACGAGCAGTACTTC. It codes for CASSSLGTGPYEQYF.